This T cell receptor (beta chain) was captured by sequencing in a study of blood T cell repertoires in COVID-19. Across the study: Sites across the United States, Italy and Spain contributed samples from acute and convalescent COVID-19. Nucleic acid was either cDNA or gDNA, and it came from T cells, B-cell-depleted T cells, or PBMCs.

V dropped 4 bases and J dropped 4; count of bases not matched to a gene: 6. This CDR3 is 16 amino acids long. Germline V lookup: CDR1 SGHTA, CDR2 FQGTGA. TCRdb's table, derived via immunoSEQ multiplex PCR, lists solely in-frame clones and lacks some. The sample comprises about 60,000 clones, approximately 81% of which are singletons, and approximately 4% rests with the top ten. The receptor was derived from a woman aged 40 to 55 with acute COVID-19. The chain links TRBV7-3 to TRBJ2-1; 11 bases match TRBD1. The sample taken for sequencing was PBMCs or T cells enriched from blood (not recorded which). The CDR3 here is CASSSTGTGGYNEQFF. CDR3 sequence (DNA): TGTGCCAGCAGCTCCACCGGGACAGGGGGTTACAATGAGCAGTTCTTC.